This T cell receptor beta chain was documented in a study of regulatory T cells in long-lasting Graves disease. iRepertoire HTBI primers and Arm-PCR of CDR3 regions built TCR beta libraries. TCRdb re-derived calls from the multiplex PCR reads in MiXCR, one entry per CDR3 protein. Of hundreds of thousands of distinct CDR3 sequences listed, 20% to 25% were seen once; the top ten hold 13%. Germline CDR1 reads SGDLS; CDR2 reads YYNGEE. The CDR3 length is 16 residues. V lost 2 bases and J 13 bases, leaving 22 bases between the germline ends. Described time point: persistent/refractory GD, antithyroid drugs over 5 years with positive TRAb. Preparation of the TCR library used RNA extracted from PBMCs.

J is TRBJ1-6 and V is TRBV9, with D perhaps TRBD1 (5 bases). The sequencing here drew on peripheral blood mononuclear cells (PBMCs), taken when the disease was refractory, from a patient treated with antithyroid drugs. The origin of this receptor is a female donor with Graves disease. The CDR3 nucleotides are TGTGCCAGCAGCGTGGATATGGACGGCGCCCGGGGGCCCCTCCACTTT. Amino acid sequence: CASSVDMDGARGPLHF.